One sample yielded the 11 T cell receptor beta chains listed below, sequenced in a study of blood T cells in healthy people across ages. Primers used in a second PCR of roughly 6 to 11 cycles were a sample-barcoded 5' primer and a J-beta primer mix. In TCRdb, the 5' RACE reads were re-called with MiXCR into one record per CDR3 protein. Among 650,000 to 1,000,000 distinct CDR3 sequences listed, roughly 35% were seen once. Sequencing used blood. The source is a man aged 18 to 35 in good health.

The gene calls are TRBV28 and TRBJ2-1; no clear D. The CDR3 consists of 14 residues. Germline-derived CDR1 and CDR2 are MDHEN and SYDVKM. Trimming cost V 8 bases and J 0 bases, with 11 bases left between them. The CDR3 bases are TGTGCCAGCGGACCTAGGGACTCCTACAATGAGCAGTTCTTC. It encodes CASGPRDSYNEQFF.

As regards this clonotype: This may be a read error: a much more frequent sequence differs by one nucleotide. The chain carries TRBV29-1 and TRBJ2-1, with TRBD1 as a possible D gene (5 bases). The length of the CDR3 is 15 residues. Germline lookup yields CDR1 SQVTM and CDR2 ANQGSEA. CDR3 protein: CSVELGQGSYNERFF. The CDR3 DNA reads TGCAGCGTTGAACTCGGGCAGGGCTCCTACAATGAGCGGTTCTTC.

This clonotype was counted ten times or more. The chain has TRBV4-2 and TRBJ2-3; D perhaps matches TRBD2 (6 bases). V shed 0 bases and J shed 4 bases, with 11 bases lying between them. The V gene's germline CDR1 is LGHNA and CDR2 YNFKEQ. The CDR3 is 15 amino acids. This CDR3 is CASSQDPRGADTQYF. The CDR3 nucleotides read TGTGCCAGCAGCCAAGATCCGCGCGGGGCAGATACGCAGTATTTT.

Points on this clonotype: One end of the junction fails to match germline, which may point to a read error. The CDR3 sequence is CASSAFAAQATQYF. As DNA, the CDR3 is TGTGCCAGCAGTGCTTTCGCAGCCCAAGCGACCCAGTACTTC. The chain links TRBV2 to TRBJ2-4, with D unclear. The J call could be wrong; TRBJ2-5 is a better fit for the DNA end. CDR3 length: 14 amino acids. Germline V gene data show CDR1 as SNHLY and CDR2 as FYNNEI.

The chain has TRBV12-3 or TRBV12-4 and TRBJ2-1; D unresolved. The ends were cut back, 3 bases at V and 6 bases at J, with 9 bases in the middle. This CDR3 spans 13 amino acids. CDR3 region: CASSLGLSNEQFF. CDR3 coding DNA: TGTGCCAGCAGTTTGGGTCTCTCCAATGAGCAGTTCTTC.

This clonotype has only a few counts. This chain joins TRBV27 and TRBJ2-5, with TRBD1 matching over 8 bases. V lost 10 bases to trimming and J lost 11 bases; unmatched junction nucleotides: 24. CDR3 length equals 16 residues. Germline CDR1 and CDR2: MNHEY and SMNVEV (reference sequence). CDR3 amino acids: CATTARSVRGLNEQYF. CDR3 in DNA: TGTGCCACTACCGCGAGGTCGGTCAGGGGGCTCAATGAGCAGTACTTC.

This chain uses TRBV5-1 with TRBJ2-5; 8 bases are shared with TRBD1. J was trimmed by 11 bases and V by 4 bases; bases with no gene match: 16. Germline V CDR1 and CDR2: SGHRS, YFSETQ. This CDR3 has 15 amino acids. CDR3 residues: CASSLTGGRGDEQYF. The CDR3 DNA is TGCGCCAGCAGCCTCACAGGGGGTCGGGGAGATGAGCAGTACTTC.

This chain joins TRBV20-1 and TRBJ2-3, with D hard to call. The CDR3 covers 13 residues. CDR1 is DFQATT and CDR2 is SNEGSKA in the germline V gene (reference sequence). With 3 bases removed from V and 5 bases from J, the gap between germline ends came to 12 bases. The CDR3 is CSARGGVGDTQYF. The CDR3 DNA sequence: TGCAGTGCTAGGGGTGGGGTAGGAGATACGCAGTATTTT.

A few counts support this clonotype. The chain joins TRBV20-1 to TRBJ1-5; possible D gene TRBD1, 6 bases. Deletions cut 6 bases from V and 5 bases from J, with 11 bases between. The CDR3 loop spans 12 amino acids. Germline V CDR1 and CDR2: DFQATT, SNEGSKA (reference sequence). CDR3 protein: CSAGEGDQPQHF. CDR3 DNA: TGCAGTGCAGGAGAGGGGGATCAGCCCCAGCATTTT.

V usage is TRBV4-3 and J usage is TRBJ2-3; D not certain. The CDR3 covers 15 residues. The germline CDR1 and CDR2 sequences are LGHNA and YSLEER. Trimming left V 0 bases short and J 0 bases short, with 7 bases between. CDR3 bases: TGCGCCAGCAGCCAAGAGTGGCTAAGCACAGATACGCAGTATTTT. Its protein product is CASSQEWLSTDTQYF.

This clonotype occurred a few times. This rearrangement joins TRBV27 to TRBJ2-3, with TRBD2 matching over 11 bases. Germline trimming cut 2 bases from V and 0 bases from J; bases unmatched to any gene: 7. CDR3 length: 18 amino acids. Germline V gives CDR1 MNHEY, CDR2 SMNVEV (reference sequence). The DNA for the CDR3 is TGTGCCAGCAGTTTAACGGGACTAGCGGTCCCTAGCACAGATACGCAGTATTTT. It yields the protein CASSLTGLAVPSTDTQYF.